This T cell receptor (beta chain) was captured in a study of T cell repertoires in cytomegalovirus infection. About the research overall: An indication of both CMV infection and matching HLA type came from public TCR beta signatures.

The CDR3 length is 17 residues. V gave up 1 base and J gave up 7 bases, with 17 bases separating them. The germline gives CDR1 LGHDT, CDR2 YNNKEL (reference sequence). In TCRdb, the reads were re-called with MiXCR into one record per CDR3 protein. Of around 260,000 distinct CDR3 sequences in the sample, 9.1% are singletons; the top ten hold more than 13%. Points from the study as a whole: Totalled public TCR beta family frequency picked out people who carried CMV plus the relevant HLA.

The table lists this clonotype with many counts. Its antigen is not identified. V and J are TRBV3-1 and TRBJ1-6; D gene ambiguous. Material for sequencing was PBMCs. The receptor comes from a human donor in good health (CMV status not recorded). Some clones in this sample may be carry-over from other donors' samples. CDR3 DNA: TGTGCCAGCAGCCAAGGAGGGTCTTGGGGAGGGAATTCACCCCTCCACTTT. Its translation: CASSQGGSWGGNSPLHF.